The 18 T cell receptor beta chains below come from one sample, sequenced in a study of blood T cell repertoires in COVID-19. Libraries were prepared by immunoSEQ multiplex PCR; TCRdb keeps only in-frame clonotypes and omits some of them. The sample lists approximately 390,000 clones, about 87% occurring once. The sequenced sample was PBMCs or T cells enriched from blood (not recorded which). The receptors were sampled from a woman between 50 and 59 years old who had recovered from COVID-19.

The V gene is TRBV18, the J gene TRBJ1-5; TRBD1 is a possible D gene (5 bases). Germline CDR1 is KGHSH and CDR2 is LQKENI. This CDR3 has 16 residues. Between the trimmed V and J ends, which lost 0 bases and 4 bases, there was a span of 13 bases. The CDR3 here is CASSPPSSRGNQPQHF. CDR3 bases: TGTGCCAGCTCACCACCGTCGTCAAGGGGTAATCAGCCCCAGCATTTT.

Here the CDR3 DNA reads TGTGCCAGCAGCTCCCCCAGGGGGCGAAGCTCTGGGGCCAACGTCCTGACTTTC. Its protein is CASSSPRGRSSGANVLTF. The rearrangement joins TRBV11-2 to TRBJ2-6; TRBD1 agrees at 8 bases. This CDR3 region has 18 residues. CDR1 is SGHAT, CDR2 FQNNGV, per germline. The J segment lost 0 bases and the V segment lost 4 bases, leaving 8 bases of the junction unmatched.

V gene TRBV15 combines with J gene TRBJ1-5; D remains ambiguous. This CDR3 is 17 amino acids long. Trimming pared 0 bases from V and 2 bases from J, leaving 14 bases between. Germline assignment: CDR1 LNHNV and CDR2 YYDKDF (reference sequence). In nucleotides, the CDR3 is TGTGCCACCAGCAGAGATCAGGTGCTTAGCGGCAATCAGCCCCAGCATTTT. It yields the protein CATSRDQVLSGNQPQHF.

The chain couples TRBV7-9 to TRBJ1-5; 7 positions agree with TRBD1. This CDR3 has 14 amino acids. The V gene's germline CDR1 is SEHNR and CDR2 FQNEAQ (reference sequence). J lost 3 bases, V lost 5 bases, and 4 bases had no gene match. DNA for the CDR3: TGTGCCAGCAGCCCGACAGGGAACAATCAGCCCCAGCATTTT. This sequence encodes CASSPTGNNQPQHF.

The CDR3 here is CASSQEGGGGGQPQHF. CDR3 sequence (DNA): TGTGCCAGCAGCCAAGAAGGAGGGGGCGGGGGGCAGCCCCAGCATTTT. The chain uses TRBV4-2 and TRBJ1-5, with 7 bases identical to TRBD1. Trimming at V came to 0 bases and at J to 7 bases, leaving 9 bases not matched to a gene. CDR1 and CDR2 from the germline V gene are LGHNA and YNFKEQ. The CDR3 covers 16 residues.

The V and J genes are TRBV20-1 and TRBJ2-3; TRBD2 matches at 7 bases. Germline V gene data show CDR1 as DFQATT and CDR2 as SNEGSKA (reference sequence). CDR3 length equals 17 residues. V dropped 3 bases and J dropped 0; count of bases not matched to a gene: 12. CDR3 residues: CSASLSLSGISTDTQYF. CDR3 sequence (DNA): TGCAGTGCTAGTTTATCTCTCAGCGGGATTAGCACAGATACGCAGTATTTT.

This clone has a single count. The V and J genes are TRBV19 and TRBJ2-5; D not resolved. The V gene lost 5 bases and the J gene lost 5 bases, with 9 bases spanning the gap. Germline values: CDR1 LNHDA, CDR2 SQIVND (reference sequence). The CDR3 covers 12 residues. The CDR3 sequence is CASSEDGETQYF. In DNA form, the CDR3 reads TGTGCCAGTAGTGAGGATGGGGAGACCCAGTACTTC.

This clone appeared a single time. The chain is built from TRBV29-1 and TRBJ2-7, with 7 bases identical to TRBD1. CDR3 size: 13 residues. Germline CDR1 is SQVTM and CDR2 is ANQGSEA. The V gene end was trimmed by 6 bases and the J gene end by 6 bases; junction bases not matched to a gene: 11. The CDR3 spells CSVGGLGGSEQYF. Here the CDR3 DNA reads TGCAGCGTGGGTGGTTTAGGGGGCTCCGAGCAGTACTTC.

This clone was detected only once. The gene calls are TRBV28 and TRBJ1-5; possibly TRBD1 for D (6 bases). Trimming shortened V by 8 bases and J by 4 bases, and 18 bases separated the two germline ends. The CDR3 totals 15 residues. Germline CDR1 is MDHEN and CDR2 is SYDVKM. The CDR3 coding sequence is TGTGCCAGCTCCGACCCCACAGGGCGGAATCAGCCCCAGCATTTT. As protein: CASSDPTGRNQPQHF.

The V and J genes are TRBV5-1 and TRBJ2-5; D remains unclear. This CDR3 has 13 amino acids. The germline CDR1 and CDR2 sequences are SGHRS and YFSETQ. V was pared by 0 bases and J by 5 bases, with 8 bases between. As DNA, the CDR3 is TGCGCCAGCAGCTTGGGGCCCGGGGAGACCCAGTACTTC. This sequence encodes CASSLGPGETQYF. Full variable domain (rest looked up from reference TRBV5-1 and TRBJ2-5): KAGVTQTPRYLIKTRGQQVTLSCSPISGHRSVSWYQQTPGQGLQFLFEYFSETQRNKGNFPGRFSGRQFSNSRSEMNVSTLELGDSALYLCASSLGPGETQYFGPGTRLLVL.

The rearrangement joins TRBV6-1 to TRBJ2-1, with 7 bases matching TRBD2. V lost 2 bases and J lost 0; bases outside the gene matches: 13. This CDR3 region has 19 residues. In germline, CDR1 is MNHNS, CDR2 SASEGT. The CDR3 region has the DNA TGTGCCAGCAGTGAACTGAATAGCGGGCGATTGCTCTCCTACAATGAGCAGTTCTTC. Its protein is CASSELNSGRLLSYNEQFF.

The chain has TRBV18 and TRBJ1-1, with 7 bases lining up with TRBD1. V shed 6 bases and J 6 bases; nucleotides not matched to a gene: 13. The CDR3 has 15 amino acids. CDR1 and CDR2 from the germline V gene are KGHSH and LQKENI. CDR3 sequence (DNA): TGTGCCAGCTCCCCAAGAGGGGGCCGTGTCCCTGAAGCTTTCTTT. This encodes CASSPRGGRVPEAFF.

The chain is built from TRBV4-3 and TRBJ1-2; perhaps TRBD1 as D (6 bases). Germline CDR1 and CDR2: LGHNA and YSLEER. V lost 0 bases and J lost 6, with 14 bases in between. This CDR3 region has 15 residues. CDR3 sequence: CASSQDKWNRDGYTF. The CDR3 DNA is TGCGCCAGCAGCCAAGATAAGTGGAACAGGGATGGCTACACCTTC.

The CDR3: CATSDGTGGNQPQHF. The CDR3 DNA sequence: TGTGCCACCAGTGACGGGACGGGGGGCAATCAGCCCCAGCATTTT. The gene calls are TRBV24-1 and TRBJ1-5; a weak D match, TRBD1 (5 bases). Trimming cost V 4 bases and J 2 bases, with 11 bases left between them. The length of the CDR3 is 15 residues. Germline CDR1 KGHDR, CDR2 SFDVKD.

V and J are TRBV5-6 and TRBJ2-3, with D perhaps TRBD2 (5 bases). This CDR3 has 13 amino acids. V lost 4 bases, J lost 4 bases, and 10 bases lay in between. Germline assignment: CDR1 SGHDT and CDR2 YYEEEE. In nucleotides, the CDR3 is TGTGCCAGCAGCGAGGGAGCTGCAGATACGCAGTATTTT. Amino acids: CASSEGAADTQYF.

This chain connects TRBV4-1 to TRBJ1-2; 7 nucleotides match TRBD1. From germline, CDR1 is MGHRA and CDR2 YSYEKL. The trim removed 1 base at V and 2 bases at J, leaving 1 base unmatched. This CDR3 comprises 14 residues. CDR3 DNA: TGCGCCAGCAGCCAAGCACAGGGGAACTATGGCTACACCTTC. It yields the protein CASSQAQGNYGYTF.

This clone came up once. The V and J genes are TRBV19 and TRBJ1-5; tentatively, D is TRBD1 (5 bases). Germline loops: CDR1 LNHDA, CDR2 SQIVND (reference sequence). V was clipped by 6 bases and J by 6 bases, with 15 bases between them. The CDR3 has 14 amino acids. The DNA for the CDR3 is TGTGCCAGTAGGGGGTGGGGGGACCTTCAGCCCCAGCATTTT. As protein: CASRGWGDLQPQHF.

The CDR3 nucleotides are TGTGCCACCAGCAGAGATGTCCGACAGGCTAATGAAAAACTGTTTTTT. Its translation: CATSRDVRQANEKLFF. The chain couples TRBV15 to TRBJ1-4; D perhaps matches TRBD1 (6 bases). CDR1 and CDR2 (germline): LNHNV, YYDKDF (reference sequence). The CDR3 has 16 amino acids. Trimming removed 0 bases from V and 3 bases from J, with 11 bases in between.